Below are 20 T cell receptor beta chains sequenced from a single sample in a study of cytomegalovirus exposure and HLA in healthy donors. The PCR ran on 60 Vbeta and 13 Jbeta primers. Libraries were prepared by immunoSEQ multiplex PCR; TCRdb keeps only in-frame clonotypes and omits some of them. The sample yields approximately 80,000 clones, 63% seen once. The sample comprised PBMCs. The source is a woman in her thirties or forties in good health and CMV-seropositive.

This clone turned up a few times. CDR3 region: CASRKRLAPHEQYF. The CDR3 DNA sequence: TGTGCCAGCAGAAAACGACTAGCGCCCCACGAGCAGTACTTC. The J gene is TRBJ2-7, the V gene TRBV2; 8 nucleotides match TRBD2. From germline, CDR1 is SNHLY and CDR2 FYNNEI. V trimming: 6 bases; J trimming: 5 bases; junction bases outside the gene matches: 9. This CDR3 is 14 amino acids long.

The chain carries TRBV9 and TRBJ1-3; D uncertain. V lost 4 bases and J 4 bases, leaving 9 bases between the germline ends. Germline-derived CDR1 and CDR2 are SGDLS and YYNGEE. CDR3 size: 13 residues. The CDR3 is CASSIAGGNTIYF. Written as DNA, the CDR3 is TGTGCCAGCAGCATAGCGGGGGGAAACACCATATATTTT.

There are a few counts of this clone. This chain's CDR3 is CASSELAGGTYEQYF. The CDR3 nucleotides read TGTGCCAGCAGTGAACTGGCGGGAGGCACCTACGAGCAGTACTTC. The rearrangement joins TRBV6-1 to TRBJ2-7; 8 bases map to TRBD2. Unmatched junction bases numbered 5, after V lost 2 bases and J lost 2 bases. This CDR3 comprises 15 residues. CDR1 and CDR2 (germline): MNHNS, SASEGT.

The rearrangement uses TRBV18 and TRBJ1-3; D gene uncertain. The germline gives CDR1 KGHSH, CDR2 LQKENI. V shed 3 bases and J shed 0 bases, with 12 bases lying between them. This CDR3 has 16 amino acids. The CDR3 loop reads CASSPDLGVSGNTIYF. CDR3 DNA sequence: TGTGCCAGCTCACCGGACCTCGGGGTCTCTGGAAACACCATATATTTT.

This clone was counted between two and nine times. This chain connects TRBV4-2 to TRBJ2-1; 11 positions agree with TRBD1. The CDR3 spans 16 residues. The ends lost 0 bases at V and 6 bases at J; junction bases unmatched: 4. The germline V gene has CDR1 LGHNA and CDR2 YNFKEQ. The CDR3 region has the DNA TGTGCCAGCAGCCAAGAAGGGACAGGGGGTTTCAATGAGCAGTTCTTC. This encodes CASSQEGTGGFNEQFF.

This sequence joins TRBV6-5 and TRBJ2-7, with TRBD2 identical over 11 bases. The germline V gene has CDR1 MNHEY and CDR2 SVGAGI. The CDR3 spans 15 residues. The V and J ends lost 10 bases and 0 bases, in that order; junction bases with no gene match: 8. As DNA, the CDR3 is TGTGCCACCGGGGTAGCGGGAGGGCTCTCCTACGAGCAGTACTTC. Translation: CATGVAGGLSYEQYF.

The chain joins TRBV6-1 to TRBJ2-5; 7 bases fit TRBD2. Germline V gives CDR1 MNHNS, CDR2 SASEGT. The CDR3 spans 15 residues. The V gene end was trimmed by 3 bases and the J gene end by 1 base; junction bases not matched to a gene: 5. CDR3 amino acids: CASSDQRDIQETQYF. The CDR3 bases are TGTGCCAGCAGTGATCAGCGGGATATCCAAGAGACCCAGTACTTC.

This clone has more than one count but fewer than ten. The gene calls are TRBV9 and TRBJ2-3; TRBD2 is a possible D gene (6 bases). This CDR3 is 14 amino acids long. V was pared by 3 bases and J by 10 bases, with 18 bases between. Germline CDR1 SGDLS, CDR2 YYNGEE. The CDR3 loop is CASSERDWRTAQYF. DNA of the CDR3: TGTGCCAGCAGCGAGAGGGACTGGCGGACGGCGCAGTATTTT.

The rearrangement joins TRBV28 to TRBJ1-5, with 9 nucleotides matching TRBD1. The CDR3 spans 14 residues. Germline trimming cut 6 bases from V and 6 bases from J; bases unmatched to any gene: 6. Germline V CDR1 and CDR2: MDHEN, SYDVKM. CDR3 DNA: TGTGCCAGCAGATGGACAGGGGTTTTTCAGCCCCAGCATTTT. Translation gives CASRWTGVFQPQHF.

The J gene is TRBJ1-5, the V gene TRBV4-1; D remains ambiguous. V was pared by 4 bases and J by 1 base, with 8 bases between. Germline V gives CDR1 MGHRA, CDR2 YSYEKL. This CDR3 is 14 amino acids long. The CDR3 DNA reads TGCGCCAGCAGCCTTACAGTGAGCAATCAGCCCCAGCATTTT. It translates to CASSLTVSNQPQHF.

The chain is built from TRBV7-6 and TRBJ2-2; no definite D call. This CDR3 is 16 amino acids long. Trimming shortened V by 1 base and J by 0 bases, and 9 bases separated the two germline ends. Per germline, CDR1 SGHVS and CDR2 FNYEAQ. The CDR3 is CASSLVQGANTGELFF. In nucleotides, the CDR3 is TGTGCCAGCAGCTTAGTCCAAGGAGCGAACACCGGGGAGCTGTTTTTT.

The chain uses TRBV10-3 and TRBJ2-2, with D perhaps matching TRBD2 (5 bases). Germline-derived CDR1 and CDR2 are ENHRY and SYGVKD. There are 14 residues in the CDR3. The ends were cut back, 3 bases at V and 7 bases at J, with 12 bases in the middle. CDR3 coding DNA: TGTGCCATCAGTGAAAGGGAGAATAGCGGGGAGCTGTTTTTT. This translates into CAISERENSGELFF.

The CDR3 nucleotides read TGTGCCAGCAGCTTATTAGGAAAAGTAGCCTCCTACGAGCAGTACTTC. Translation gives CASSLLGKVASYEQYF. This chain connects TRBV7-9 to TRBJ2-7; D unclear. This CDR3 region has 16 residues. The ends were cut back, 2 bases at V and 0 bases at J, with 14 bases in the middle. Germline V gene data show CDR1 as SEHNR and CDR2 as FQNEAQ (reference sequence).

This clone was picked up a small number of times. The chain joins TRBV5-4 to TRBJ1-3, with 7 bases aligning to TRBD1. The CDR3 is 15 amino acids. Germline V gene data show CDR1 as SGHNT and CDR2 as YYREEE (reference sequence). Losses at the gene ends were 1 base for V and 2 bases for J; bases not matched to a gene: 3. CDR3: CASSLSRGPGNTIYF. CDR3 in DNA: TGTGCCAGCAGCTTGTCAAGGGGGCCTGGAAACACCATATATTTT.

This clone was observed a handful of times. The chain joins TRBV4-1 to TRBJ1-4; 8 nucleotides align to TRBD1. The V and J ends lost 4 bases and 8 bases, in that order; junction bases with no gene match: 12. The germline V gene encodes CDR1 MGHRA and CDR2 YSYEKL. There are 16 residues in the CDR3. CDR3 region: CASSPGKDREGEKLFF. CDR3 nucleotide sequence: TGCGCCAGCAGCCCGGGCAAGGACAGGGAAGGGGAAAAACTGTTTTTT.

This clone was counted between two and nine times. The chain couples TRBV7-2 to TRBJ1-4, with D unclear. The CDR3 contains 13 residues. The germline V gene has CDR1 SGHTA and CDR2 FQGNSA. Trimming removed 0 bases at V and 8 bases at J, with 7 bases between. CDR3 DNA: TGTGCCAGCAGCTTAGCGCGTTCAGAAAAACTGTTTTTT. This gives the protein CASSLARSEKLFF.

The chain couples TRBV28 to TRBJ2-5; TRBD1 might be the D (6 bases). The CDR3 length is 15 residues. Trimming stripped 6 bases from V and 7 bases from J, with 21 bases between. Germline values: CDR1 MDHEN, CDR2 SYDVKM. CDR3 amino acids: CASSPRTVSRGTQYF. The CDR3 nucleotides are TGTGCCAGCAGCCCCAGGACAGTTTCAAGAGGGACCCAGTACTTC.

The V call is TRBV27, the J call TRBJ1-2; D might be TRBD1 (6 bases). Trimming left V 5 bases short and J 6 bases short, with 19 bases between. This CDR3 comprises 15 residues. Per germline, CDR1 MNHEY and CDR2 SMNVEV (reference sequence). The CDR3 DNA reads TGTGCCAGCAGTAAGGATACTACAGGGTCTGATGGCTACACCTTC. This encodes CASSKDTTGSDGYTF.

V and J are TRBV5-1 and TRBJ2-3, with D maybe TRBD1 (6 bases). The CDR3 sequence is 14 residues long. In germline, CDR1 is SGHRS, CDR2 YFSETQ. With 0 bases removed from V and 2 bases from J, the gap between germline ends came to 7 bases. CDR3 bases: TGCGCCAGCAGCTTGGGGGACACCACAGATACGCAGTATTTT. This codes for CASSLGDTTDTQYF.

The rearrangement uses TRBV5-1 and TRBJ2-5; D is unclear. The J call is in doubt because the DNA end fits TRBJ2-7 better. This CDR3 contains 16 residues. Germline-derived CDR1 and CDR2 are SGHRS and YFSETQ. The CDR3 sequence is CASSIGVASPDYEQYF. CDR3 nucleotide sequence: TGCGCCAGCAGCATAGGCGTAGCTTCGCCAGACTACGAGCAGTACTTC.